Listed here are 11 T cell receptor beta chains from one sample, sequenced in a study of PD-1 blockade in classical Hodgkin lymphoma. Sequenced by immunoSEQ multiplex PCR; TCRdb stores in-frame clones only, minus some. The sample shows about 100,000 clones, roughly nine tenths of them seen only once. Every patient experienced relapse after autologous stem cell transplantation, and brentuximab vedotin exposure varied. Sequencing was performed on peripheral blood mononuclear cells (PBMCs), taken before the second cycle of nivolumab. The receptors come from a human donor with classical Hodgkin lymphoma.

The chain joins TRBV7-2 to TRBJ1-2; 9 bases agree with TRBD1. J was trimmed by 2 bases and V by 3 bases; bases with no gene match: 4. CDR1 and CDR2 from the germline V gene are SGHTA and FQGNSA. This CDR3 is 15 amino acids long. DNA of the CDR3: TGTGCCAGCAGCTTGGGACAGGGCGGGAACTATGGCTACACCTTC. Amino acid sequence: CASSLGQGGNYGYTF.

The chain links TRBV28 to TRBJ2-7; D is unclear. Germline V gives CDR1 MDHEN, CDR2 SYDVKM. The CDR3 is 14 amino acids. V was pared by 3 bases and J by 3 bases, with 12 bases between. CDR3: CASSFGSGSYEQYF. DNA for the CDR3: TGTGCCAGCAGTTTCGGTTCAGGAAGCTACGAGCAGTACTTC.

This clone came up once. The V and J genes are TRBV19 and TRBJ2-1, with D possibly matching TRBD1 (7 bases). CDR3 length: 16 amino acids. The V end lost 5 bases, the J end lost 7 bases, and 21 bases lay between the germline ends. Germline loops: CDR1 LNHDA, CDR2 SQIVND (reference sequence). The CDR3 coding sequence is TGTGCCAGTAGTGCCTACACGGGACAGACTAGGAATGAGCAGTTCTTC. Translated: CASSAYTGQTRNEQFF. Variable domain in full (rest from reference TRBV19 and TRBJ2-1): DGGITQSPKYLFRKEGQNVTLSCEQNLNHDAMYWYRQDPGQGLRLIYYSQIVNDFQKGDIAEGYSVSREKKESFPLTVTSAQKNPTAFYLCASSAYTGQTRNEQFFGPGTRLTVL.

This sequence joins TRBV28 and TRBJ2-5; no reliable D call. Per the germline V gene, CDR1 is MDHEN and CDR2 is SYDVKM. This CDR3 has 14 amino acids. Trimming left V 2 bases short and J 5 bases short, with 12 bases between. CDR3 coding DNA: TGTGCCAGCAGTTTAGGTCGCAGGCTCGAGACCCAGTACTTC. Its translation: CASSLGRRLETQYF.

DNA of the CDR3: TGCGCCAGCAGCTTGGGCGGCGAACTTTATGGCTACACCTTC. The encoded protein is CASSLGGELYGYTF. V usage is TRBV5-1 and J usage is TRBJ1-2; D gene uncertain. CDR3 length equals 14 residues. V was shortened by 0 bases and J by 5 bases, with 11 bases between the two germline ends. CDR1 is SGHRS, CDR2 YFSETQ, per germline.

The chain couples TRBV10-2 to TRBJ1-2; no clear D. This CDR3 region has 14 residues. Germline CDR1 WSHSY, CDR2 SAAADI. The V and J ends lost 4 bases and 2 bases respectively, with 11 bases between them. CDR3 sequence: CASSGAGLNYGYTF. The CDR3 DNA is TGCGCCAGCAGTGGAGCAGGCCTCAACTATGGCTACACCTTC.

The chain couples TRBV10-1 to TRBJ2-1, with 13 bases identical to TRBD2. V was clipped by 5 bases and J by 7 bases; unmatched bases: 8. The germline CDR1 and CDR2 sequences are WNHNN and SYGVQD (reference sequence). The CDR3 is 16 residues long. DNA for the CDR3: TGCGCCAGCAGTAATCCGGGACTAGCGGGAAGTAATGAGCAGTTCTTC. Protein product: CASSNPGLAGSNEQFF.

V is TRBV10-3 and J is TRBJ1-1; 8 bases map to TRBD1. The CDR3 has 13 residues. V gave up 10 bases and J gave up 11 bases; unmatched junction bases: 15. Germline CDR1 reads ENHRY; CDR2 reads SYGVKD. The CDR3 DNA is TGTGCCAGCGGGACAGGAGAGGGGAATGGGGCTTTCTTT. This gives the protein CASGTGEGNGAFF.

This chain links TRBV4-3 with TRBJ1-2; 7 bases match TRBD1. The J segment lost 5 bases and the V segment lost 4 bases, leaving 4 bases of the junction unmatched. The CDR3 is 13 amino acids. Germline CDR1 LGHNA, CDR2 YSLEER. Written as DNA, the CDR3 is TGCGCCAGCAGCCCCCGACAGGGTTATGGCTACACCTTC. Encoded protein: CASSPRQGYGYTF.

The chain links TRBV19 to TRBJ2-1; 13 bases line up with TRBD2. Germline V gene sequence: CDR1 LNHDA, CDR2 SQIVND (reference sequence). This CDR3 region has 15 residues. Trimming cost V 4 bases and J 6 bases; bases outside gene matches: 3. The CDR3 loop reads CASSTGLAGVNEQFF. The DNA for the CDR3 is TGTGCCAGTAGTACCGGACTAGCGGGAGTCAATGAGCAGTTCTTC.

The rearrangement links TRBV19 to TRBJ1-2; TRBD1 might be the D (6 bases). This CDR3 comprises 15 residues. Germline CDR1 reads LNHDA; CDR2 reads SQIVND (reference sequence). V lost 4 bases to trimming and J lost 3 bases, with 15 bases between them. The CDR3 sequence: CASSTTPGQHYGYTF. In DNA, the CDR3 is TGTGCCAGTAGTACCACTCCGGGACAACACTATGGCTACACCTTC.